One and the same sample provided the 4 T cell receptor beta chains below, sequenced in a study of blood T cells in healthy people across ages. Next came a second PCR, run for 7 to 11 cycles, which used a sample-barcoded 5' primer along with a J-beta primer mix. TCRdb independently ran MiXCR on the 5' RACE reads; one entry per CDR3 protein. The data contain hundreds of thousands of distinct CDR3 sequences, 22% of them singletons. The source material was blood. The receptors here all came from a man aged 65 to 79 in good health.

In this sample, this clonotype turned up once. The chain recombines TRBV11-3 with TRBJ2-7, with 8 nucleotides matching TRBD2. CDR3 length equals 16 residues. Germline V CDR1 and CDR2: SGHNT, YENEEA. The V segment lost 5 bases and the J segment 4 bases; nucleotides outside the gene matches: 13. The CDR3 DNA sequence: TGTGCCAGCAGCCCAGCCGGGGTAGCGGGACAATACGAGCAGTACTTC. Amino acids: CASSPAGVAGQYEQYF.

There are a few counts of this clonotype. This chain uses TRBV6-2 or TRBV6-3 with TRBJ2-6; D unresolved. V was shortened by 2 bases and J by 2 bases, with 16 bases between the two germline ends. Germline lookup yields CDR1 MNHEY and CDR2 SVGEGT. The CDR3 totals 18 residues. The CDR3 spells CASSYVSYGFTGANVLTF. CDR3 sequence (DNA): TGTGCCAGCAGTTACGTCTCCTACGGCTTTACTGGGGCCAACGTCCTGACTTTC.

This chain joins TRBV6-6 and TRBJ1-1; 8 bases are a match to TRBD1. Germline loops: CDR1 MNHNY, CDR2 SVGAGI (reference sequence). This CDR3 is 14 amino acids long. V was pared by 6 bases and J by 1 base, with 4 bases of the junction left unmatched. The CDR3 nucleotides read TGTGCCAGCAGGCCTGGACAGGGGAACACTGAAGCTTTCTTT. It codes for CASRPGQGNTEAFF.

This chain connects TRBV6-1 to TRBJ2-3; D might be TRBD2 (6 bases). The CDR3 is made up of 15 amino acids. V was cut by 2 bases and J by 1 base, with 10 bases left in between. Germline assignment: CDR1 MNHNS and CDR2 SASEGT. The CDR3 loop is CASSESWGGTDTQYF. In nucleotides, the CDR3 is TGTGCCAGCAGTGAAAGTTGGGGGGGCACAGATACGCAGTATTTT.